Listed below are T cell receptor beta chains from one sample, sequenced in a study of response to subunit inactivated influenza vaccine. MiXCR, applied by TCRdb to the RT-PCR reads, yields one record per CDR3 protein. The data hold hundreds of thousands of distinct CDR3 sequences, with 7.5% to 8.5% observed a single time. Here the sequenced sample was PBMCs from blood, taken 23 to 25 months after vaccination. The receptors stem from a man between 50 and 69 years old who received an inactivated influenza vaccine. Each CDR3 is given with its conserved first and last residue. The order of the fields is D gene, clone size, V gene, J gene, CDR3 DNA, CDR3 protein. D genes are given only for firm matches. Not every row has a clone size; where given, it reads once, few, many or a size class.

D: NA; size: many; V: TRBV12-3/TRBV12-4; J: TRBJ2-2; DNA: TGTGCCAGCAGTTTACGGGGGGAGCTGTTTTTT; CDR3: CASSLRGELFF
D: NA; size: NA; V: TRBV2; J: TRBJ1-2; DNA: TGTGCCAGCACGCCGTCGCCCCAGCTGGGCTACACCTTC; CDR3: CASTPSPQLGYTF
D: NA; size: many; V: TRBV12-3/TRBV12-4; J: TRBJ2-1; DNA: TGTGCCAGCAGTTCGACAGACTCCTACAATGAGCAGTTCTTC; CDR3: CASSSTDSYNEQFF
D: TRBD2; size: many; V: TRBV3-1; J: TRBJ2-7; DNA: TGTGCCAGCAGCCAAGACGTAGCGGGAGTTTCCGAGCAGTACTTC; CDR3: CASSQDVAGVSEQYF
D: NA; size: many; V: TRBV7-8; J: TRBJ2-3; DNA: TGTGCCAGCACCCTTCGATTGCCCACAGATACGCAGTATTTT; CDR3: CASTLRLPTDTQYF
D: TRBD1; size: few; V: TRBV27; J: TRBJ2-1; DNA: TGTGCCAGCAGTTTATCACGGATACAGGGACAGGCGTCAAGCTCCTACAATGAGCAGTTCTTC; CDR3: CASSLSRIQGQASSSYNEQFF
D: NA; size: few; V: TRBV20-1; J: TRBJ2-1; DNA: TGCAGTGCTAGAGGGGGGCTAGGGAGGGAGCAGTTCTTC; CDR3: CSARGGLGREQFF
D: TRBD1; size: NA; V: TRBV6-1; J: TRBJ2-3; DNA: TGTGCCAGCAGCCGACAGGGGGGGTGGGCAGATACGCAGTATTTT; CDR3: CASSRQGGWADTQYF
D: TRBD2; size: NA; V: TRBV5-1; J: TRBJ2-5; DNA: TGCGCCAGCCGGGGGGAGCAGGGACAAGAGACCCAGTACTTC; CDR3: CASRGEQGQETQYF
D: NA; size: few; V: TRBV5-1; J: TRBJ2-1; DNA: TGCGCCAGCAGCTTGGCCATAGGACATATTTTGTCCTACAATGAGCAGTTCTTC; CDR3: CASSLAIGHILSYNEQFF
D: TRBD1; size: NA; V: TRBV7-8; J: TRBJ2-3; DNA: TGTGCCAGCAGCTTTGAGACAGGGACAGTTTCAGATACGCAGTATTTT; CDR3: CASSFETGTVSDTQYF
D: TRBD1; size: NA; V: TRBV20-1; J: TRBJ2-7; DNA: TGCAGTGCTAGACTAACGACAGGGGGGAAAAACACCCGAGCCTACGAGCAGTACTTC; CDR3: CSARLTTGGKNTRAYEQYF
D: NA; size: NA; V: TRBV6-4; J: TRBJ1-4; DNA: TGTGCCAGCAGTTACGACCGCATTAACAGAGGGGCAACTAATGAAAAACTGTTTTTT; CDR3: CASSYDRINRGATNEKLFF
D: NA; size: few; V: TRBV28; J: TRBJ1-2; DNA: TGTGCCAGCGGAGGATTGCAGGGTCCCTATGGCTACACCTTC; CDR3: CASGGLQGPYGYTF
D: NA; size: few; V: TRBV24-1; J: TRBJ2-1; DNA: TGTGCCACCAGTGACCCGAGGGGTAAAAAAAGCTCCTACAATGAGCAGTTCTTC; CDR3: CATSDPRGKKSSYNEQFF
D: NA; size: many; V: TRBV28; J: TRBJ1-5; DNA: TGTGCCAGCAGTTTTGTTACAGACAATCAGCCCCAGCATTTT; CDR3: CASSFVTDNQPQHF
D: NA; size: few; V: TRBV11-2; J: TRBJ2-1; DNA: TGTGCCAGCACCGAAACCCGACAGCGCCGGGACGAGCAGTTCTTC; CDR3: CASTETRQRRDEQFF
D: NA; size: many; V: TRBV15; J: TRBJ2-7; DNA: TGTGCCACCAGCAGAGAGAGAAATCAGGGCTACGAGCAGTACTTC; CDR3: CATSRERNQGYEQYF
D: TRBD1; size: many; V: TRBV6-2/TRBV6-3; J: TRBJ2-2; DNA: TGTGCCAGCTGGCCGGGACAGGCCATCACCGGGGAGCTGTTTTTT; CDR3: CASWPGQAITGELFF
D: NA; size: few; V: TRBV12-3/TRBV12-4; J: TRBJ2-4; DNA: TGTGCCAGCAGTTCGCTAGCTGCGGGGAACTTC; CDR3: CASSSLAAGNF
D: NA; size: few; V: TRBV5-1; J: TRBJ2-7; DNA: TGCGCCAGCAGCATCGACCGCGAGCAGTACTTC; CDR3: CASSIDREQYF
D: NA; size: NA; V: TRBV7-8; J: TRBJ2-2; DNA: TGTGCCAGCAGCTTAGCTGGCCTTTTGGGCACCGGGGAGCTGTTTTTT; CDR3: CASSLAGLLGTGELFF
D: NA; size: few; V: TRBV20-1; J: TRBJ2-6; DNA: TGCAGTGCTAGTCTCGTCGGGCAGGATCACTCTGGGGCCAACGTCCTGACTTTC; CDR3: CSASLVGQDHSGANVLTF
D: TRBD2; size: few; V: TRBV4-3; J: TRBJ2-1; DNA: TGCGCCAGCAGCCAAGAGCGGGAGGGCCCCTACAATGAGCAGTTCTTC; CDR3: CASSQEREGPYNEQFF
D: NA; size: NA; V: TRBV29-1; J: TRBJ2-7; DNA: TGCAGCGTTGATAACAACTACGAGCAGTACTTC; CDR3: CSVDNNYEQYF
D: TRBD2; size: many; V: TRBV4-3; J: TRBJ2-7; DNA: TGCGCCAGCAGCCAAGAACCACTAGCGGGAGGGTACGAGCAGTACTTC; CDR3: CASSQEPLAGGYEQYF
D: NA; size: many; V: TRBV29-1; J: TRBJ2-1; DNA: TGCAGCGTTGCCCGGGACCTTAGCGATGAGCAGTTCTTC; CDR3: CSVARDLSDEQFF
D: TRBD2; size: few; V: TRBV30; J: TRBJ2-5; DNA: TGTGCCTGGAGTAAGGGCCTAGCGGGAGGTAACGGGGAGACCCAGTACTTC; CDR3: CAWSKGLAGGNGETQYF
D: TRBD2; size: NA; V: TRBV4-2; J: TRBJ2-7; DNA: TGTGCCAGCAGCCTGGAGAGCGGGGGGGCCAGTGAGCAGTACTTC; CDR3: CASSLESGGASEQYF
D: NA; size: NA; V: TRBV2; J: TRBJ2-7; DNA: TGTGCCAGCAGTGTCCCGAACGAGCGATACTCCTACGAGCAGTACTTC; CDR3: CASSVPNERYSYEQYF
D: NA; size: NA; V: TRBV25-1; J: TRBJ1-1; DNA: TGTGCCAGCAGTGGAGGGGTAATGAACACTGAAGCTTTCTTT; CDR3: CASSGGVMNTEAFF
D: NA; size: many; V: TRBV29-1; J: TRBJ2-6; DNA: TGCAGCGTTGAATGGGATGAAGGGACACCGAGCTCTGGGGCCAACGTCCTGACTTTC; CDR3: CSVEWDEGTPSSGANVLTF
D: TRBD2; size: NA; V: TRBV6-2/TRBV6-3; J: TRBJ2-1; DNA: TGTGCCAGCACCCGGTGGGCGGGAGGGTACAATGAGCAGTTCTTC; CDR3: CASTRWAGGYNEQFF
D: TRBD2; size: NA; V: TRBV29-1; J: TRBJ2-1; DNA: TGCAGCGTTGAAGCGCTAGCGGGATCCTACAATGAGCAGTTCTTC; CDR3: CSVEALAGSYNEQFF
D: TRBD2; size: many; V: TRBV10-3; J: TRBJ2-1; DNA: TGTGCCTCACTGAGAGGTAGCGGGAGGGATGAGCAGTTCTTC; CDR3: CASLRGSGRDEQFF
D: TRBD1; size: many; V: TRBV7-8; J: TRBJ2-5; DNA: TGTGCCAGCAGCTTACAAGGGGGCAGGGAGACCCAGTACTTC; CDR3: CASSLQGGRETQYF
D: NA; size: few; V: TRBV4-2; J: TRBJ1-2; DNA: TGTGCCAGCAGCCAAAATCACCGGGACAACTATGGCTACACCTTC; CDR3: CASSQNHRDNYGYTF
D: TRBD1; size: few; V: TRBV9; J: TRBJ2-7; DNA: TGTGCCAGCAGCCCCCCCGGGACAGATGACGAGCAGTACTTC; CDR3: CASSPPGTDDEQYF
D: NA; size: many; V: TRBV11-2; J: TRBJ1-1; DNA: TGTGCCAGCAGCTTTAGGTGGACTGAAGCTTTCTTT; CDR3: CASSFRWTEAFF
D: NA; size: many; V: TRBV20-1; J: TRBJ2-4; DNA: TGCAGTGCCCCGACCGGGGACCTTTTAGCCAAAAACATTCAGTACTTC; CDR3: CSAPTGDLLAKNIQYF
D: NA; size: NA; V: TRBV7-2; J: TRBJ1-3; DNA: TGTGCCAGCAGCCCGATGGAGGGGGGAAGAGGAAACACCATATATTTT; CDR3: CASSPMEGGRGNTIYF
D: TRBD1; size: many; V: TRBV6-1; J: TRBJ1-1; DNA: TGTGCCAGCGTGGCCCGGACAGGGGGCAACACTGAAGCTTTCTTT; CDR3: CASVARTGGNTEAFF
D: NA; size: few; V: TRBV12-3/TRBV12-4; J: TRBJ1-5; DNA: TGTGCCAGCAGTTGGAGTAGCAATCAGCCCCAGCATTTT; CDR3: CASSWSSNQPQHF
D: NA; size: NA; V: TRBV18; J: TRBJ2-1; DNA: TGTGCCAGCTCACCATCCACAGCCTACTCTATTTACAATGAGCAGTTCTTC; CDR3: CASSPSTAYSIYNEQFF
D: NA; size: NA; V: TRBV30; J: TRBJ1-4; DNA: TGTGCCTGGAGCGAGGGGATGGGGAATGAAAAACTGTTTTTT; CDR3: CAWSEGMGNEKLFF
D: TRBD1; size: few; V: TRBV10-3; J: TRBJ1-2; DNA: TGTGCCATCAGCTGGGACAGGGAGAATGGCTACACCTTC; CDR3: CAISWDRENGYTF
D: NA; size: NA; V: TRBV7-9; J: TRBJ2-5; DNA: TGTGCCAGCAGCTTGGGGCTTTTAAACCAAGAGACCCAGTACTTC; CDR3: CASSLGLLNQETQYF
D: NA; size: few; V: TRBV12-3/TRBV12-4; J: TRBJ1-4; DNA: TGTGCCAGCAGTTTAGCGGACGGAACTAATGAAAAACTGTTTTTT; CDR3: CASSLADGTNEKLFF
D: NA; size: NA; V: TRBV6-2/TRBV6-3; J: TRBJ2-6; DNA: TGTGCCAGCAGTTACTCACCTGCAGGGCTAAGCTCTGGGGCCAACGTCCTGACTTTC; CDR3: CASSYSPAGLSSGANVLTF
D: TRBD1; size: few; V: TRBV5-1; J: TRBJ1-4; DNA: TGCGCCAGCCGGACAGGCTCCCAAGGGGAAAAACTGTTTTTT; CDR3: CASRTGSQGEKLFF
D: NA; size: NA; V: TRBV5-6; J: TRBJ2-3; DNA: TGTGCCAGCAGCCGGAGTTTCCCGGGTACGCAGTATTTT; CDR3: CASSRSFPGTQYF
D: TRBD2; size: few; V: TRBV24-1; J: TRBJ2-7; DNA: TGTGCCACCAGTGATTACGGGGCTAGCGGCGAGCAGTACTTC; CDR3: CATSDYGASGEQYF
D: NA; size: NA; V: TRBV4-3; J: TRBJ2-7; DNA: TGCGCCAGCAGCCAAGAACCGGGACTGGGTGTGCAGTACTTC; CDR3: CASSQEPGLGVQYF
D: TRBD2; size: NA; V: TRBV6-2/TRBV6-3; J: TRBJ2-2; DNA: TGTGCCAGCAGTTACAGGCTAGCGGGTTTCACCGGGGAGCTGTTTTTT; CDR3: CASSYRLAGFTGELFF
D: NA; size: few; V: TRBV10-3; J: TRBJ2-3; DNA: TGTGCCATCAGTCAGGGGAGTCACACAGATACGCAGTATTTT; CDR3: CAISQGSHTDTQYF
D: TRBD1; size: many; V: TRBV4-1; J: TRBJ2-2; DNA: TGCGCCAGCAGCCAAGAACGGTCGGGGACAGGGGGCTTCGGGGAGCTGTTTTTT; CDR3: CASSQERSGTGGFGELFF
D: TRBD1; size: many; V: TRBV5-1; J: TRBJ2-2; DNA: TGCGCCAGCAGCTTGGCGGACAGGGCGAACACCGGGGAGCTGTTTTTT; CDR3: CASSLADRANTGELFF
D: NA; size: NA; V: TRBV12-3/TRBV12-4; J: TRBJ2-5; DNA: TGTGCCAGCAGTTTAATCGGCGTCCCGCTTCATGGGGTTCGAGAGACCCAGTACTTC; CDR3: CASSLIGVPLHGVRETQYF
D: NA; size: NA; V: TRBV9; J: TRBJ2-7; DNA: TGTGCCAGCAGCGTAGGTTCTACAGGGTCCGGGGAGCAGTACTTC; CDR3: CASSVGSTGSGEQYF